This is a list of T cell receptor beta chains from one sample in a study of somatic mutations in cytotoxic T cells in rheumatoid arthritis. Data came from immunoSEQ multiplex PCR; TCRdb stores just in-frame clones and leaves some out. Of under 20,000 clones detected, around 80% appear once; the ten largest clones hold around 10%. The sample was CD8+ T cells sorted from blood. These receptors all come from an adult with rheumatoid arthritis. Both conserved end residues are part of each CDR3. Fields, in order: D gene, clone size, V gene, J gene, CDR3 protein, CDR3 DNA. D genes are given only for firm matches. Clone size is not always given. Where it is, it says once, few, many or a class for expanded clones.

D: TRBD2; size: once; V: TRBV7-9; J: TRBJ2-1; CDR3: CASSLLAGGYNEQFF; DNA: TGTGCCAGCAGCTTATTAGCGGGGGGTTACAATGAGCAGTTCTTC
D: TRBD1; size: NA; V: TRBV9; J: TRBJ2-6; CDR3: CASSVDRSTGGLSGANVLTF; DNA: TGTGCCAGCAGCGTAGATCGTTCGACAGGGGGTTTATCTGGGGCCAACGTCCTGACTTTC
D: NA; size: NA; V: TRBV28; J: TRBJ2-7; CDR3: CASSPPPAMSSYEQYF; DNA: TGTGCCAGCAGTCCCCCCCCGGCGATGAGCTCCTACGAGCAGTACTTC
D: TRBD1; size: NA; V: TRBV6-6; J: TRBJ2-5; CDR3: CASSPRTRTGLETQYF; DNA: TGTGCCAGCAGTCCGAGAACTCGGACAGGGCTAGAGACCCAGTACTTC
D: NA; size: NA; V: TRBV19; J: TRBJ1-1; CDR3: CASTLVTGGGTEAFF; DNA: TGTGCCAGTACCTTAGTGACAGGAGGAGGGACTGAAGCTTTCTTT
D: NA; size: once; V: TRBV7-9; J: TRBJ2-7; CDR3: CASSLVVSGAMPWEQYF; DNA: TGTGCCAGCAGCTTAGTAGTTTCGGGGGCCATGCCGTGGGAGCAGTACTTC
D: NA; size: NA; V: TRBV7-7; J: TRBJ2-7; CDR3: CASSLGAGYEQYF; DNA: TGTGCCAGCAGCTTGGGGGCGGGCTACGAGCAGTACTTC
D: NA; size: NA; V: TRBV4-1; J: TRBJ2-7; CDR3: CASSQGLLREQYF; DNA: TGCGCCAGCAGCCAAGGGCTACTACGCGAGCAGTACTTC
D: TRBD1; size: NA; V: TRBV27; J: TRBJ2-1; CDR3: CASRYATGNNEQFF; DNA: TGTGCCAGCCGTTACGCGACAGGGAACAATGAGCAGTTCTTC
D: TRBD2; size: NA; V: TRBV7-9; J: TRBJ2-1; CDR3: CASSLAESGAQYNEQFF; DNA: TGTGCCAGCAGCTTAGCGGAAAGCGGGGCACAATACAATGAGCAGTTCTTC